This is a list of T cell receptor beta chains from one sample in a study of blood T cell repertoires in COVID-19. The table came from immunoSEQ multiplex PCR; TCRdb's copy has only in-frame clones and leaves some out. The sample lists about 200,000 clones, around 84% seen once, with under 15% in the top ten. Input material: peripheral blood. These receptor sequences come from a human donor in a cohort sampled during active COVID-19. CDR3s include the opening cysteine and the closing phenylalanine or tryptophan. Fields, in order: J gene, D gene, clone size, V gene, CDR3 length, CDR3 protein, CDR3 DNA. A D gene is named only where the DNA matches it firmly. Size values are once, few and many counts, or a class for expanded clones, and some rows have none.

J: TRBJ2-7; D: TRBD1; size: NA; V: TRBV5-1; length: 15; CDR3: CASSLEPGQGREQYF; DNA: TGCGCCAGCAGCTTGGAACCGGGACAGGGACGCGAGCAGTACTTC
J: TRBJ2-1; D: TRBD2; size: NA; V: TRBV29-1; length: 14; CDR3: CSVLPQRGYNEQFF; DNA: TGCAGCGTTCTCCCCCAGCGGGGTTACAATGAGCAGTTCTTC
J: TRBJ2-3; D: TRBD1; size: NA; V: TRBV15; length: 16; CDR3: CATSRDPQGVTDTQYF; DNA: TGTGCCACCAGCAGAGACCCACAGGGGGTCACAGATACGCAGTATTTT
J: TRBJ2-2; D: NA; size: NA; V: TRBV29-1; length: 15; CDR3: CSVSRRRRADGELFF; DNA: TGCAGCGTTAGCCGGAGGAGGAGGGCGGACGGGGAGCTGTTTTTT
J: TRBJ1-1; D: TRBD1; size: NA; V: TRBV18; length: 15; CDR3: CASSPNRGLPTEAFF; DNA: TGTGCCAGCTCACCCAACAGGGGGCTACCCACTGAAGCTTTCTTT
J: TRBJ2-1; D: NA; size: NA; V: TRBV11-2; length: 16; CDR3: CASSLASETFYNEQFF; DNA: TGTGCCAGCAGCTTAGCTAGCGAGACCTTCTACAATGAGCAGTTCTTC
J: TRBJ2-1; D: TRBD2; size: NA; V: TRBV5-1; length: 16; CDR3: CASSLSLAGSYNEQFF; DNA: TGCGCCAGCAGCTTGTCTCTAGCGGGATCCTACAATGAGCAGTTCTTC
J: TRBJ2-5; D: TRBD1; size: NA; V: TRBV2; length: 14; CDR3: CASRFGQGQETQYF; DNA: TGTGCCAGCAGGTTTGGACAGGGCCAAGAGACCCAGTACTTC
J: TRBJ1-1; D: NA; size: once; V: TRBV28; length: 12; CDR3: CASSLVGPEAFF; DNA: TGTGCCAGCAGCCTCGTGGGGCCTGAAGCTTTCTTT
J: TRBJ2-7; D: TRBD2; size: NA; V: TRBV13; length: 15; CDR3: CASSSRTRGFYEQYF; DNA: TGTGCCAGCAGTTCTAGGACTAGGGGTTTCTACGAGCAGTACTTC
J: TRBJ2-1; D: NA; size: NA; V: TRBV30; length: 14; CDR3: CAWSVPQGIHEQFF; DNA: TGTGCCTGGAGTGTCCCCCAGGGAATCCATGAGCAGTTCTTC
J: TRBJ1-4; D: NA; size: NA; V: TRBV5-1; length: 15; CDR3: CASSLGLQVGEKLFF; DNA: TGCGCCAGCAGCTTGGGTCTACAGGTGGGGGAAAAACTGTTTTTT
J: TRBJ1-4; D: NA; size: NA; V: TRBV30; length: 15; CDR3: CAWSPGGRTNEKLFF; DNA: TGTGCCTGGAGCCCGGGAGGGAGGACTAATGAAAAACTGTTTTTT
J: TRBJ2-3; D: TRBD1; size: NA; V: TRBV27; length: 15; CDR3: CASSPNRGTTDTQYF; DNA: TGTGCCAGCAGCCCGAACAGGGGAACAACAGATACGCAGTATTTT
J: TRBJ2-2; D: NA; size: NA; V: TRBV6-6; length: 15; CDR3: CATTGWAGVTGELFF; DNA: TGTGCCACCACAGGGTGGGCGGGAGTTACCGGGGAGCTGTTTTTT
J: TRBJ1-2; D: NA; size: once; V: TRBV7-9; length: 17; CDR3: CASSLHGGTMNPKGYTF; DNA: TGTGCCAGCAGCTTACATGGCGGGACGATGAACCCAAAAGGCTACACCTTC
J: TRBJ2-5; D: TRBD1; size: once; V: TRBV24-1; length: 15; CDR3: CATSDKGQGRGTQYF; DNA: TGTGCCACCAGTGATAAAGGACAGGGGAGGGGGACCCAGTACTTC
J: TRBJ2-1; D: NA; size: NA; V: TRBV4-1; length: 17; CDR3: CASSQVSEVTLYNEQFF; DNA: TGCGCCAGCAGCCAAGTATCCGAAGTTACCCTATACAATGAGCAGTTCTTC